This T cell receptor beta chain was identified during a study of T-cell reconstitution after alpha-beta-depleted transplantation in children. This clonotype occurred a few times. The target antigen is unknown. Findings of the study overall: At the one-year point after transplant, T-cell counts and TCRbeta diversity were found to come mostly from T cells that had been newly produced. Recipient T cells and thymic progenitors that survived gave rise to the high TCRbeta diversity observed at day 60 in some patients.

CDR1 and CDR2 from the germline V gene are SGDLS and YYNGEE. Between the trimmed V and J ends, which lost 4 bases and 5 bases, there was a span of 22 bases. The CDR3 has 16 residues. Unique molecular identifiers were incorporated during preparation of the TCRbeta library. TCRdb independently ran MiXCR on the PCR reads; one entry per CDR3 protein. The data hold about 870,000 distinct CDR3 sequences, with about 15% observed a single time. Sample: PBMCs, mostly from graft donor cells, taken 360 days after TCRalphabeta/CD19-depleted stem cell transplant. This clonotype was obtained from a male patient younger than 18 who had a stem cell transplant for acute lymphoblastic leukemia, so the T cells may come from the graft donor. The V gene is TRBV9, the J gene TRBJ2-7; D is unresolved. CDR3 amino acids: CASSLGKGFGRNEQYF. The CDR3 bases are TGTGCCAGCAGCCTTGGGAAAGGATTTGGTAGAAACGAGCAGTACTTC.